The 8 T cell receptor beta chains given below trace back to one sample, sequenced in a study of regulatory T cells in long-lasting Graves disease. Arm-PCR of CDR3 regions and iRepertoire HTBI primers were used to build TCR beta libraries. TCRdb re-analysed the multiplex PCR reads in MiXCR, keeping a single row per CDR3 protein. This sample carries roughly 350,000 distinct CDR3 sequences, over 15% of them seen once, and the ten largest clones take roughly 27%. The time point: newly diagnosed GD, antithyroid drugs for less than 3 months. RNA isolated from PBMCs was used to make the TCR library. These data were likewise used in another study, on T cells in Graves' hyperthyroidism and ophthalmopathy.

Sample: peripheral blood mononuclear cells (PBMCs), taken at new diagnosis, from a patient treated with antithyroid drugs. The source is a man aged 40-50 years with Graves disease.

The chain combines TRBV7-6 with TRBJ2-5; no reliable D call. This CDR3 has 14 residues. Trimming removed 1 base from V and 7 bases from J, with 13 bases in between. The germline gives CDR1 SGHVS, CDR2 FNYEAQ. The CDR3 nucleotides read TGTGCCAGCAGCTTAGTAGTGACGGATGGGACCCAGTACTTC. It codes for CASSLVVTDGTQYF.

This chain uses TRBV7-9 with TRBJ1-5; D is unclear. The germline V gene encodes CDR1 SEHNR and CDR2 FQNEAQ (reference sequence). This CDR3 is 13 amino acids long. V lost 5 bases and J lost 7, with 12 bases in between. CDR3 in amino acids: CASSQRGEQPQHF. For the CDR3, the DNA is TGTGCCAGCAGCCAACGAGGAGAGCAGCCCCAGCATTTT.

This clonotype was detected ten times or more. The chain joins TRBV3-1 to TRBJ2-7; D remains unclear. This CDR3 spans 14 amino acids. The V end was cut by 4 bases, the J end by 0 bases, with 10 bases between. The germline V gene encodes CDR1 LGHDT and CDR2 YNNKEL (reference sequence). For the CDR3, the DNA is TGTGCCAGCAGCCCAACACAGAGCTCCTACGAGCAGTACTTC. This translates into CASSPTQSSYEQYF.

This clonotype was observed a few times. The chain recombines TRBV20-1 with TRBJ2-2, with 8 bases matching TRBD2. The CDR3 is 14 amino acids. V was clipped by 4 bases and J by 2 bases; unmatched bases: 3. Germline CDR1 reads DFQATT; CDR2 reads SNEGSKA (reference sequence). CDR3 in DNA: TGCAGTGCTACAGCGGGGGCCAACACCGGGGAGCTGTTTTTT. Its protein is CSATAGANTGELFF.

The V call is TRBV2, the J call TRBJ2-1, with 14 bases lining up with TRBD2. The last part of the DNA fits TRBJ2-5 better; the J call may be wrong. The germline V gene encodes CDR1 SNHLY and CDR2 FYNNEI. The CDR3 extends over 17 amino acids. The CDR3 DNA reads TGTGCCAGCAGCCAAGCGACTAGCGGGGGGGCCGGAGAGACCCAGTACTTC. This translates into CASSQATSGGAGETQYF.

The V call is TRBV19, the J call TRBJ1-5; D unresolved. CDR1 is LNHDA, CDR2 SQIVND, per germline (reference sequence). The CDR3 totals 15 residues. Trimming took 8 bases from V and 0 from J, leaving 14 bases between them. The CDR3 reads CASSRSDYSNQPQHF. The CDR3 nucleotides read TGTGCCAGTTCAAGGTCAGACTATAGCAATCAGCCCCAGCATTTT.

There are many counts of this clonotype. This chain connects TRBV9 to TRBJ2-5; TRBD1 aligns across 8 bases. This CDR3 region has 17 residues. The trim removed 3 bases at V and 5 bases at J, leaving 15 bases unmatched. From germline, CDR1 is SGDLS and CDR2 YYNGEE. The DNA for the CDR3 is TGTGCCAGCAGCGGAGGACAGGGTGGACCGCGTTTGGAGACCCAGTACTTC. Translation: CASSGGQGGPRLETQYF.

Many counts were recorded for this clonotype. The CDR3 DNA reads TGTGCCAGTAGTATCACGGGGGGCAGTAAGGCCGGGGAGCTGTTTTTT. Residues: CASSITGGSKAGELFF. The chain links TRBV19 to TRBJ2-2; D might be TRBD2 (7 bases). The CDR3 covers 16 residues. Trimming left V 3 bases short and J 6 bases short, with 17 bases between. Per the germline V gene, CDR1 is LNHDA and CDR2 is SQIVND (reference sequence).